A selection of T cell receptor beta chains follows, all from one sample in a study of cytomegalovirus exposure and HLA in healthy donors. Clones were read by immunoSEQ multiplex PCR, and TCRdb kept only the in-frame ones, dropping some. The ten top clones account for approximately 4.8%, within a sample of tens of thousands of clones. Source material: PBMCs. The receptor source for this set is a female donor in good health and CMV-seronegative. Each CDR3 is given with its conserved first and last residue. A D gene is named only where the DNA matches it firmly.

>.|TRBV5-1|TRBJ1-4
CASSSQGTATNEKLFF
TGCGCCAGCAGCTCGCAGGGAACTGCAACTAATGAAAAACTGTTTTTT
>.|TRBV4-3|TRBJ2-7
CASSQELRPTIEQYF
TGCGCCAGCAGCCAAGAGCTCAGACCAACTATAGAGCAGTACTTC
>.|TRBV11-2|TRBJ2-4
CASSPDTLSQNVQYF
TGTGCCAGCAGCCCGGACACCTTAAGTCAAAACGTTCAGTACTTC
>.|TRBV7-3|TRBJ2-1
CASSPQDRPSYNEQFF
TGTGCCAGCAGCCCTCAGGACAGACCTTCCTACAATGAGCAGTTCTTC
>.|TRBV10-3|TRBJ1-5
CASGQTSNQPQHF
TGTGCCAGCGGACAGACTAGCAATCAGCCCCAGCATTTT
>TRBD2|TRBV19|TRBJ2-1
CASSIVGLAGENEQFF
TGTGCCAGTAGTATCGTTGGACTAGCGGGGGAGAATGAGCAGTTCTTC
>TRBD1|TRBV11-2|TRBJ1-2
CASSLTGATDGYTF
TGTGCCAGCAGCTTGACAGGGGCGACGGATGGCTACACCTTC
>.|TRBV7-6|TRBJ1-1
CASSLGQMNTEAFF
TGTGCCAGCAGCTTAGGCCAGATGAACACTGAAGCTTTCTTT
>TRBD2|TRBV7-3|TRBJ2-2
CASSLRGLAGGANTGELFF
TGTGCCAGCAGCTTAAGGGGTCTAGCGGGGGGCGCGAACACCGGGGAGCTGTTTTTT
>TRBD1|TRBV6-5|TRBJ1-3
CASKRDRDGNTIYF
TGTGCCAGCAAACGGGACAGGGATGGAAACACCATATATTTT
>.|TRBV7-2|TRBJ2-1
CASRLLAGQSYNEQFF
TGTGCCAGCAGACTTCTGGCGGGGCAATCCTACAATGAGCAGTTCTTC
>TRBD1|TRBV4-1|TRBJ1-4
CASSNTGGGLRKLFF
TGCGCCAGCAGCAACACAGGGGGCGGCCTTCGGAAACTGTTTTTT
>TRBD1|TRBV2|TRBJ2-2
CASRRGQADTGELFF
TGTGCCAGCAGGAGGGGACAGGCGGACACCGGGGAGCTGTTTTTT
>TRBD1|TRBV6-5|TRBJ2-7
CASSPTGGSYEQYF
TGTGCCAGCAGCCCTACAGGGGGCTCCTACGAGCAGTACTTC
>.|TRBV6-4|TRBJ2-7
CASIVGQVLTYEQYF
TGTGCCAGCATCGTGGGGCAGGTGCTTACCTACGAGCAGTACTTC
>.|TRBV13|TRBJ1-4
CASSSTETNEKLFF
TGTGCCAGCAGCTCTACAGAGACTAATGAAAAACTGTTTTTT
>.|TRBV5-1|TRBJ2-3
CASSLGGGTDTQYF
TGCGCCAGCAGCTTGGGCGGGGGCACAGATACGCAGTATTTT
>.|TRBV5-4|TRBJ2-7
CASSLGQGPGYEQYF
TGTGCCAGCAGCTTGGGGCAGGGGCCTGGATACGAGCAGTACTTC
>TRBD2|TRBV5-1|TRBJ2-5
CASSLWGGPGTQYF
TGCGCCAGCAGCTTGTGGGGAGGGCCCGGGACCCAGTACTTC
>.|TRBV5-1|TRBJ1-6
CASGLWASYNSPLHF
TGCGCCAGCGGTCTTTGGGCCTCCTATAATTCACCCCTCCACTTT
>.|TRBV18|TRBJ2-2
CASPQGGINTGELFF
TGTGCCAGCCCTCAGGGCGGGATTAACACCGGGGAGCTGTTTTTT
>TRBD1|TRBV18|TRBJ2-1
CASSPLQGFSGDEQFF
TGTGCCAGCTCACCTTTACAGGGGTTCTCTGGGGATGAGCAGTTCTTC